The present TCR beta chain was sequenced within a study of blood T cell repertoires in COVID-19 (dated by TCRdb to the early 2020s). Context from the whole study: Samples from collaborators originated in the United States, Italy and Spain and spanned both the acute and convalescent phases of COVID-19. The prospective study material was composed of cDNA or gDNA derived from T cells, B-cell-depleted T cells, or PBMCs. The dataset comprised deeply sampled blood TCRbeta repertoires from subjects exposed to, actively infected with, or recovered from COVID-19. The repertoires were released in a freely available public database meant as a resource for research on the immune response to SARS-CoV-2. The samples were drawn from the first 160 participants of the ongoing ImmuneRACE study and from under 1,500 subjects provided by 6 global collaborators. A de-identified subject ID, COVID-19 status, age in years and sex were almost always included in the sample metadata. Where available, HLA class I and class II types were obtained from metadata supplied by the sample provider rather than from assay-based typing.

Overall study outcomes, separate from this receptor: The quantity of clinical and demographic metadata differed by source and by participant and was supplied without curation.

In the case of this clone: The antigen it binds to is not known. No qualities accompany the bases; no much larger clone lies one base away.

TCRbeta CDR3 regions were amplified from genomic DNA by means of the immunoSEQ Assay, a bias-controlled multiplex PCR. The original methods were these. The number of nucleated cells in each sample was estimated from the amplification of reference gene primers within the assay. To quantify the absolute abundance of each unique TCRbeta CDR3 rearrangement, sequence reads were collapsed and filtered. For each sample, productive Simpson clonality was calculated as the square root of Simpson's diversity index across productive rearrangements. TCRdb provides this immuneACCESS table in a form limited to in-frame rearrangements. Some clones are lacking; in checked studies, under half of them reflect an unresolved V gene, and why the rest are absent is not known. V and J calls and clone size are copied from that table; D and trimming were computed from the DNA. Recorded for this sample are around 44,000 clones; 81% of them occurred a single time. The top ten clonotypes cover roughly 40% of the sample.

V ends up 9 bases short and J 0 bases short, with an unmatched junction base count of 4. CDR3 length: 15 amino acids, cysteine to phenylalanine. This entry keeps only the CDR3 DNA: 45 bases, framed from base 1. Looking up the germline V gene (reference sequence) yields CDR1 LNHDA and CDR2 SQIVND. Each collaborating institution followed its own protocols to collect whole blood in K2EDTA tubes. For TCRbeta analysis, collaborators shipped samples as frozen whole blood, isolated PBMCs, or DNA extracted from either of those sample types. The chain employs TRBV19 and TRBJ2-1; 11 middle bases align to TRBD2. The source material was peripheral blood. This clonotype was obtained from a middle-aged man with active or convalescent COVID-19. The DNA is as follows: TGTGCCAGCGGACTAGCGGGTAACTCCTACAATGAGCAGTTCTTC. Its protein product is CASGLAGNSYNEQFF.